These T cell receptor beta chains were read from a single sample in a study of regulatory T cells in long-lasting Graves disease. TCRdb reprocessed the multiplex PCR reads via MiXCR and lists one record per CDR3 protein. The table lists about 470,000 distinct CDR3 sequences, less than 25% of them singletons. The sample here was peripheral blood mononuclear cells (PBMCs), taken when the disease was refractory, from a patient treated with antithyroid drugs. The origin of the receptors is a female donor with Graves disease. CDR3s include the opening cysteine and the closing phenylalanine or tryptophan. D genes are given only for firm matches. Not every row has a clone size; where given, it reads once, few, many or a size class.

j_call v_call clone_size d_call cdr3_nt cdr3_aa
TRBJ1-2 TRBV7-9 NA NA TGTGCCAGCAGTAATACAGAGGGCGGCTACACCTTC CASSNTEGGYTF
TRBJ2-7 TRBV20-1 once NA TGCAGTGCTAGAGGGAAGAAGTCGGGCAGGGTTTTTGAGCAGTACTTC CSARGKKSGRVFEQYF
TRBJ1-1 TRBV12-3/TRBV12-4 many NA TGTGCCAGCAGTTTATCGGTCAGGAACACTGAAGCTTTCTTT CASSLSVRNTEAFF
TRBJ1-1 TRBV12-3/TRBV12-4 many TRBD1 TGTGCCAGCAGTTTATGGACAGGGGGTATGAACACTGAAGCTTTCTTT CASSLWTGGMNTEAFF
TRBJ2-2 TRBV6-2/TRBV6-3 NA NA TGTGCCAGCAGTTACGGAGACGCGAACACCGGGGAGCTGTTTTTT CASSYGDANTGELFF
TRBJ2-7 TRBV12-3/TRBV12-4 many TRBD2 TGTGCCAGCAGTTTTCCTAGCGGGAGCTCCTACGAGCAGTACTTC CASSFPSGSSYEQYF
TRBJ2-7 TRBV11-2 many TRBD1 TGTGCCAGCAGCCCCACCGGGACAGTTAAGGTGCAGTACTTC CASSPTGTVKVQYF
TRBJ2-5 TRBV20-1 many NA TGCAGTGCTAGAGGGCAGGAGTGGAGAGAGACCCAGTACTTC CSARGQEWRETQYF
TRBJ2-1 TRBV14 NA TRBD1 TGTGCCAGCAGCCGGGTATCCGGGGACAGGGGGCCTTCTGAGCAGTTCTTC CASSRVSGDRGPSEQFF
TRBJ2-5 TRBV7-2 many NA TGTGCCAGCAGCTTAGGGGGAGGGGGCCAAGAGACCCAGTACTTC CASSLGGGGQETQYF
TRBJ1-1 TRBV6-1 many NA TGTGCCAGCAGTCACAGGGTCACTGAAGCTTTCTTT CASSHRVTEAFF
TRBJ1-2 TRBV13 many TRBD1 TGTGCCAGCAGCCTCCGGGACAGGCCGCTGGGCTACACCTTC CASSLRDRPLGYTF
TRBJ2-7 TRBV12-3/TRBV12-4 many NA TGTGCCAGCAGTTTAGGGGGGTTTCTTAACGAGCAGTACTTC CASSLGGFLNEQYF
TRBJ2-7 TRBV5-1 few TRBD2 TGCGCCAGCAAAATCCATAGTAGCGGGAGGTTCAACCCCTACGAGCAGTACTTC CASKIHSSGRFNPYEQYF
TRBJ2-7 TRBV5-1 NA TRBD2 TGCGCCAGCAGCTTGTTGGGGCTAGCGGGAGGCTTCTCCTACGAGCAGTACTTC CASSLLGLAGGFSYEQYF
TRBJ2-1 TRBV28 NA NA TGTGCCAGCAGTTTATTATCCGGGGGTGCCCTCAATGAGCAGTTCTTC CASSLLSGGALNEQFF
TRBJ2-7 TRBV6-5 many TRBD2 TGTGCCAGCAGTTACCTCGGACTAGCGGGAGAGGAGCAGTACTTC CASSYLGLAGEEQYF
TRBJ2-5 TRBV2 many NA TGTGCCAGCAGTGAAGGAGGGACCCAGTACTTC CASSEGGTQYF
TRBJ1-1 TRBV6-1 NA NA TGTGCCAGCGGGGGAATGGTCAGCATGAACACTGAAGCTTTCTTT CASGGMVSMNTEAFF
TRBJ2-7 TRBV20-1 few NA TGCAGTGTAAAAGGGTATTGGGAAAGCTCCTACGAGCAGTACTTC CSVKGYWESSYEQYF
TRBJ1-5 TRBV6-1 few NA TGTGCCAGCAGTCGGGGGCCCGGGAGCAATCAGCCCCAGCATTTT CASSRGPGSNQPQHF
TRBJ2-7 TRBV5-6 NA TRBD1 TGTGCCAGCAGCTCAACGGACAGGGAGTTCAGAGAGCAGTACTTC CASSSTDREFREQYF
TRBJ2-7 TRBV9 NA NA TGTGCCAGCAGCGTAGGAGGAAAGGCTTACGAGCAGTACTTC CASSVGGKAYEQYF
TRBJ2-2 TRBV5-4 many TRBD2 TGTGCCAGCAGCTTGTTAGCGGGAGGGTCCGGGGAGCTGTTTTTT CASSLLAGGSGELFF
TRBJ1-1 TRBV2 many NA TGTGCCAGCAGTACGAGCCGGGGGACTGAAGCTTTCTTT CASSTSRGTEAFF
TRBJ1-1 TRBV6-1 few TRBD1 TGTGCCAGCAGAGTAACAGGGGGCCTGGATGAAGCTTTCTTT CASRVTGGLDEAFF
TRBJ1-5 TRBV6-1 many NA TGTGCCAGCAGGGGACATTCAAATCAGCCCCAGCATTTT CASRGHSNQPQHF
TRBJ1-2 TRBV18 many TRBD1 TGTGCCAGCTCACAGGGACAGGGAGTGTATGGCTACACCTTC CASSQGQGVYGYTF
TRBJ1-6 TRBV14 NA NA TGTGCCAGCAGCCAAGCACAGAGGAGTTCACCCCTCCTCTTT CASSQAQRSSPLLF
TRBJ1-1 TRBV4-2 few NA TGTGCCAGCAGCCAAGAGGGGATTTTGGGTGAAGCTTTCTTT CASSQEGILGEAFF
TRBJ1-1 TRBV28 many TRBD1 TGTGCCAGCAGTAGACGGACAGGGTCGAACACTGAAGCTTTCTTT CASSRRTGSNTEAFF
TRBJ2-1 TRBV3-1 NA TRBD2 TGTGCCAGCAGCCAAGATCCGGGGACTAGCGGGAGGAGGTACAATGAGCAGTTCTTC CASSQDPGTSGRRYNEQFF
TRBJ1-1 TRBV5-1 many NA TGCGCCAGCAGCTTCTGGGGGGCCATGAACACTGAAGCTTTCTTT CASSFWGAMNTEAFF
TRBJ2-5 TRBV19 many NA TGTGCCAGTAAGAAGGCTGAGACCCAGTACTTC CASKKAETQYF
TRBJ1-2 TRBV2 many NA TGTGCCAGCAGACCTAACACAGGAATTGACTATGGCTACACCTTC CASRPNTGIDYGYTF
TRBJ2-7 TRBV29-1 few TRBD1 TGCAGCGTTGTTGGGATGAGGGGGCCTTCCTACGAGCAGTACTTC CSVVGMRGPSYEQYF
TRBJ1-2 TRBV20-1 NA TRBD1 TGCAGTGCTAGCGTGGGACAGACTGTTTATGGCTACACCTTC CSASVGQTVYGYTF